A selection of T cell receptor beta chains follows, all from one sample in a study of regulatory T cells in long-lasting Graves disease. TCRdb reanalysed the multiplex PCR reads using MiXCR and keeps one entry per CDR3 protein. The repertoire holds hundreds of thousands of distinct CDR3 sequences, with about 16% as singletons. These data also featured in a second study, about T cells in Graves' hyperthyroidism and ophthalmopathy.

The sample here was peripheral blood mononuclear cells (PBMCs), taken at new diagnosis, from a patient treated with antithyroid drugs. These receptor sequences come from a man aged 18 to 30 with Graves disease. CDR3s include the opening cysteine and the closing phenylalanine or tryptophan. Each record gives: D gene, J gene, V gene, clone size, CDR3 DNA, CDR3 protein. D genes are given only for firm matches. Not every row has a clone size; where given, it reads once, few, many or a size class.

d_call: NA
j_call: TRBJ2-3
v_call: TRBV2
clone_size: many
cdr3_nt: TGTGCCAGCAGTATACTCCCCCCAGATACGCAGTATTTT
cdr3_aa: CASSILPPDTQYF

d_call: NA
j_call: TRBJ1-2
v_call: TRBV7-9
clone_size: many
cdr3_nt: TGTGCCAGCAGCTTAAGCAGGGGCCATGGCTACACCTTC
cdr3_aa: CASSLSRGHGYTF

d_call: NA
j_call: TRBJ1-1
v_call: TRBV15
clone_size: NA
cdr3_nt: TGTGCCACCAGCAGAGGGTACACTGAAGCTTTCTTT
cdr3_aa: CATSRGYTEAFF

d_call: TRBD1
j_call: TRBJ1-2
v_call: TRBV29-1
clone_size: NA
cdr3_nt: TGCAGCGTTCCGGGACAGGGGAGAAGTGGCTACACCTTC
cdr3_aa: CSVPGQGRSGYTF

d_call: NA
j_call: TRBJ1-3
v_call: TRBV6-1
clone_size: many
cdr3_nt: TGTGCCAGCAAGGGATCTGGAAACACCATATATTTT
cdr3_aa: CASKGSGNTIYF

d_call: NA
j_call: TRBJ1-3
v_call: TRBV30
clone_size: few
cdr3_nt: TGTGCCTGGAGTGCCCAGGTCTCTGGAAACACCATATATTTT
cdr3_aa: CAWSAQVSGNTIYF

d_call: NA
j_call: TRBJ2-1
v_call: TRBV6-2/TRBV6-3
clone_size: many
cdr3_nt: TGTGCCAGCAGTTACTCGAAGGACAACACGAGCTCCTACAATGAGCAGTTCTTC
cdr3_aa: CASSYSKDNTSSYNEQFF

d_call: TRBD2
j_call: TRBJ2-1
v_call: TRBV19
clone_size: NA
cdr3_nt: TGTGCCAGTAGAGGGGCTAGCGGGAGCTACCATGAGCAGTTCTTC
cdr3_aa: CASRGASGSYHEQFF

d_call: NA
j_call: TRBJ2-3
v_call: TRBV11-2
clone_size: many
cdr3_nt: TGTGCCAGCAGCTTAGTTCCCTCGACCGGTACCACAGATACGCAGTATTTT
cdr3_aa: CASSLVPSTGTTDTQYF

d_call: NA
j_call: TRBJ1-5
v_call: TRBV5-6
clone_size: few
cdr3_nt: TGTGCCAGCAGCTTGCCCGGGCCCAATCAGCCCCAGCATTTT
cdr3_aa: CASSLPGPNQPQHF

d_call: TRBD2
j_call: TRBJ2-3
v_call: TRBV6-1
clone_size: many
cdr3_nt: TGTGCCAGCAGTAGCGGGAGGGCCGGTGATACGCAGTATTTT
cdr3_aa: CASSSGRAGDTQYF

d_call: NA
j_call: TRBJ2-7
v_call: TRBV6-2/TRBV6-3
clone_size: many
cdr3_nt: TGTGCCAGCAGTTCCCTCACGCCGTACAAGTACGAGCAGTACTTC
cdr3_aa: CASSSLTPYKYEQYF

d_call: NA
j_call: TRBJ2-7
v_call: TRBV28
clone_size: NA
cdr3_nt: TGTGCCAGCAGTTTAAAGGCCCTCAGGGGATACGAGCAGTACTTC
cdr3_aa: CASSLKALRGYEQYF

d_call: TRBD1
j_call: TRBJ2-7
v_call: TRBV6-2/TRBV6-3
clone_size: NA
cdr3_nt: TGTGCCAGCAGGACCGTACAGGGGTCCTACGAGCAGTACTTC
cdr3_aa: CASRTVQGSYEQYF

d_call: TRBD2
j_call: TRBJ2-1
v_call: TRBV6-1
clone_size: NA
cdr3_nt: TGTGCCAGCAACGTACCGGGACTAGCGAGCAATGAGCAGTTCTTC
cdr3_aa: CASNVPGLASNEQFF

d_call: NA
j_call: TRBJ1-6
v_call: TRBV2
clone_size: few
cdr3_nt: TGTGCCAGCAGTGAAAACCCTCCCCGGGCGTATAATTCACCCCTCCACTTT
cdr3_aa: CASSENPPRAYNSPLHF

d_call: NA
j_call: TRBJ2-5
v_call: TRBV27
clone_size: many
cdr3_nt: TGTGCCAGCAGTTTATCGTTCCAGGGCCAAGAGACCCAGTACTTC
cdr3_aa: CASSLSFQGQETQYF

d_call: TRBD2
j_call: TRBJ2-1
v_call: TRBV20-1
clone_size: NA
cdr3_nt: TGCAGTGCTAAGACTAGCCCCCTTGGATCGGATGAGCAGTTCTTC
cdr3_aa: CSAKTSPLGSDEQFF

d_call: NA
j_call: TRBJ2-5
v_call: TRBV7-2
clone_size: NA
cdr3_nt: TGTGCCAGCACCACACCAAGGGCCCTCCAAGAGACCCAGTACTTC
cdr3_aa: CASTTPRALQETQYF

d_call: NA
j_call: TRBJ2-7
v_call: TRBV30
clone_size: many
cdr3_nt: TGTGCCCTAACAAAACCCCCCGGGATCTACGAGCAGTACTTC
cdr3_aa: CALTKPPGIYEQYF

d_call: NA
j_call: TRBJ2-2
v_call: TRBV12-3/TRBV12-4
clone_size: NA
cdr3_nt: TGTGCCAGCAGTTTCACTGTTGGGAAAACCGGGGAGCTGTTTTTT
cdr3_aa: CASSFTVGKTGELFF

d_call: NA
j_call: TRBJ2-2
v_call: TRBV29-1
clone_size: NA
cdr3_nt: TGCAGCTTTAGGGAGTTCACCGGGGAGCTGTTTTTT
cdr3_aa: CSFREFTGELFF

d_call: TRBD1
j_call: TRBJ2-5
v_call: TRBV27
clone_size: few
cdr3_nt: TGTGCCAGCAGAAGGACAGGGGGGACCGAGACCCAGTACTTC
cdr3_aa: CASRRTGGTETQYF

d_call: NA
j_call: TRBJ2-7
v_call: TRBV5-6
clone_size: NA
cdr3_nt: TGTGCCAGCAGACCGGAGCAGGGATCTGGGATCGAGCAGTACTTC
cdr3_aa: CASRPEQGSGIEQYF

d_call: NA
j_call: TRBJ2-5
v_call: TRBV3-1
clone_size: NA
cdr3_nt: TGTGCCAGCAGCCAGGGTAAAGAGACCCAGTACTTC
cdr3_aa: CASSQGKETQYF

d_call: TRBD1
j_call: TRBJ2-7
v_call: TRBV5-1
clone_size: NA
cdr3_nt: TGCGCCAGCAGACAATCCGGGACAGGGTCGAACGAGCAGTACTTC
cdr3_aa: CASRQSGTGSNEQYF

d_call: TRBD1
j_call: TRBJ1-1
v_call: TRBV27
clone_size: NA
cdr3_nt: TGTGCCAGCAGTGGGGGGACAGGGCGCACTGAAGCTTTCTTT
cdr3_aa: CASSGGTGRTEAFF

d_call: NA
j_call: TRBJ1-2
v_call: TRBV5-1
clone_size: NA
cdr3_nt: TGCGCCAGCAGCTTGGAGTTCTATGGCTACACCTTC
cdr3_aa: CASSLEFYGYTF

d_call: NA
j_call: TRBJ2-2
v_call: TRBV28
clone_size: many
cdr3_nt: TGTGCCAGCAGTTTTTCTGGCCTACCGAACACCGGGGAGCTGTTTTTT
cdr3_aa: CASSFSGLPNTGELFF

d_call: NA
j_call: TRBJ2-5
v_call: TRBV20-1
clone_size: many
cdr3_nt: TGCAGTGCTGCCAGGGGAGGGGAACAAGAGACCCAGTACTTC
cdr3_aa: CSAARGGEQETQYF

d_call: TRBD2
j_call: TRBJ2-1
v_call: TRBV11-2
clone_size: many
cdr3_nt: TGTGCCAGCAGTCGGACTAGCGGACAATTCTACAATGAGCAGTTCTTC
cdr3_aa: CASSRTSGQFYNEQFF

d_call: NA
j_call: TRBJ2-7
v_call: TRBV30
clone_size: NA
cdr3_nt: TGTGCCTGGCTCCGGGACCTTGGGAAGGCCGAGCAGTACTTC
cdr3_aa: CAWLRDLGKAEQYF

d_call: TRBD1
j_call: TRBJ1-1
v_call: TRBV11-2
clone_size: NA
cdr3_nt: TGTGCCAGCAACCCAGTCAGGGGGCAAGGATCTGAAGCTTTCTTT
cdr3_aa: CASNPVRGQGSEAFF

d_call: TRBD1
j_call: TRBJ2-5
v_call: TRBV7-2
clone_size: few
cdr3_nt: TGTGCCAGCAGCTTTGACAGGGGTGAAGAGACCCAGTACTTC
cdr3_aa: CASSFDRGEETQYF

d_call: NA
j_call: TRBJ2-7
v_call: TRBV28
clone_size: many
cdr3_nt: TGTGCCAGCAGTTCCGGGGACAGGCGGGGGGAGCAGTACTTC
cdr3_aa: CASSSGDRRGEQYF

d_call: NA
j_call: TRBJ2-5
v_call: TRBV4-1
clone_size: NA
cdr3_nt: TGCGCCAGCAGCCAAGAAGGATGGGCCCAAGAGACCCAGTACTTC
cdr3_aa: CASSQEGWAQETQYF

d_call: NA
j_call: TRBJ1-4
v_call: TRBV7-4
clone_size: many
cdr3_nt: TGTGCCAGCAGCTATCCAGGCCGAACACCCGGATACGAAAAACTGTTTTTT
cdr3_aa: CASSYPGRTPGYEKLFF